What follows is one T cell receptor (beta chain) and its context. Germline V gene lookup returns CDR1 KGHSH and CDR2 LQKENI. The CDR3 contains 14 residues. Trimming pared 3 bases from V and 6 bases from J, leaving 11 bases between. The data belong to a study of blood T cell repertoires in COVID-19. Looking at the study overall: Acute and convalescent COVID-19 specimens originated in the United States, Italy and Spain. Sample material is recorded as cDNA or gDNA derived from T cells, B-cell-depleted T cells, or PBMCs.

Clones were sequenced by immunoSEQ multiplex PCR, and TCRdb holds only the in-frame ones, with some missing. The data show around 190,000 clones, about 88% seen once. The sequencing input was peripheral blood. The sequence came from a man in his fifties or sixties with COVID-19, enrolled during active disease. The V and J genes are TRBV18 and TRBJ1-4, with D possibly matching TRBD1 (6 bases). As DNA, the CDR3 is TGTGCCAGCTCACCCTTGGACAGTTATGAAAAACTGTTTTTT. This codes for CASSPLDSYEKLFF.